Listed below are T cell receptor beta chains from one sample, sequenced in a study of shared clonotypes between healthy human individuals. TCRdb keeps only in-frame clones here, not all; method: immunoSEQ multiplex PCR. This repertoire shows some 2,100,000 clones, approximately 94% found once; its top ten account for 0.1% to 0.15%. Source material: naive CD4+ T cells sorted from blood. These receptors all stem from a man aged 18 to 30 in good health. Both conserved end residues are part of each CDR3. A D gene is named only where the DNA matches it firmly. Part of the rows lack a size; the others show once, few, many or a class for expanded clones.

d_call,v_call,clone_size,j_call,cdr3_aa,cdr3_nt
-,TRBV6-6,-,TRBJ2-7,CASTSSELSYEQYF,TGTGCCAGCACCTCGAGTGAATTGTCCTACGAGCAGTACTTC
TRBD1,TRBV9,-,TRBJ1-6,CASSAPTGEHSPLHF,TGTGCCAGCAGCGCTCCGACAGGGGAACATTCACCCCTCCACTTT
-,TRBV9,once,TRBJ2-3,CASSPTGTDTQYF,TGTGCCAGCAGCCCCACCGGGACAGATACGCAGTATTTT
-,TRBV10-1,-,TRBJ2-7,CASSESGSYEQYF,TGCGCCAGCAGTGAGTCGGGCTCCTACGAGCAGTACTTC
TRBD2,TRBV6-6,-,TRBJ2-7,CASRDPSGGNYEQYF,TGTGCCAGCAGAGATCCTAGCGGGGGGAACTACGAGCAGTACTTC
TRBD1,TRBV18,once,TRBJ1-2,CASSPATGQNDYGYTF,TGTGCCAGCTCACCTGCCACGGGACAGAATGATTATGGCTACACCTTC
TRBD1,TRBV27,-,TRBJ2-7,CASSFQGANEQYF,TGTGCCAGCAGTTTTCAGGGGGCCAACGAGCAGTACTTC
-,TRBV30,-,TRBJ1-5,CAWNAGGFNQPQHF,TGTGCCTGGAACGCTGGGGGGTTCAATCAGCCCCAGCATTTT
-,TRBV11-2,-,TRBJ2-2,CASSGGTLNTGELFF,TGTGCCAGCAGCGGCGGGACACTTAACACCGGGGAGCTGTTTTTT
TRBD1,TRBV10-1,-,TRBJ2-7,CASSSGTGVREQYF,TGCGCCAGCAGTTCCGGGACAGGGGTGAGGGAGCAGTACTTC
-,TRBV4-1,-,TRBJ1-1,CASSQREVNTEAFF,TGCGCCAGCAGCCAAAGGGAGGTGAACACTGAAGCTTTCTTT
TRBD1,TRBV29-1,-,TRBJ2-7,CSVRQGGTYEQYF,TGCAGCGTGAGACAGGGGGGTACCTACGAGCAGTACTTC
TRBD2,TRBV7-2,-,TRBJ2-7,CASSLTSGGPTEQYF,TGTGCCAGCAGCTTAACTAGCGGGGGCCCTACCGAGCAGTACTTC
-,TRBV29-1,-,TRBJ1-3,CSVVGPGNTIYF,TGCAGCGTTGTGGGGCCTGGAAACACCATATATTTT
-,TRBV30,-,TRBJ2-3,CACLGAGTDTQYF,TGTGCCTGCCTGGGCGCGGGCACAGATACGCAGTATTTT
-,TRBV9,-,TRBJ2-3,CASSPSGFGWADTQYF,TGTGCCAGCAGCCCAAGCGGATTCGGTTGGGCAGATACGCAGTATTTT
TRBD1,TRBV5-1,-,TRBJ2-7,CASTGGSAYEQYF,TGCGCCAGTACAGGGGGCAGCGCCTACGAGCAGTACTTC
-,TRBV6-5,once,TRBJ1-2,CASSYSTVNYGYTF,TGTGCCAGCAGTTACTCGACGGTTAACTATGGCTACACCTTC
TRBD1,TRBV2,-,TRBJ2-7,CARDRGREQYF,TGTGCCAGGGACAGGGGACGGGAGCAGTACTTC
-,TRBV28,-,TRBJ2-1,CASSRGQYNEQFF,TGTGCCAGCAGCCGAGGACAATACAATGAGCAGTTCTTC
-,TRBV5-5,once,TRBJ1-4,CASSLAGAPTNEKLFF,TGTGCCAGCAGCTTGGCTGGGGCGCCAACTAATGAAAAACTGTTTTTT
TRBD2,TRBV13,-,TRBJ2-7,CASSNKRSGRRYEQYF,TGTGCCAGCAGCAACAAACGTAGCGGGAGAAGGTACGAGCAGTACTTC
-,TRBV4-2,-,TRBJ2-3,CASTKTLGTDTQYF,TGTGCCAGCACAAAGACCCTCGGGACAGATACGCAGTATTTT
-,TRBV10-3,-,TRBJ1-4,CAISESMQVKLFF,TGTGCCATCAGTGAGTCGATGCAGGTAAAACTGTTTTTT
TRBD2,TRBV7-8,once,TRBJ2-5,CASSLVSSGQETQYF,TGTGCCAGCAGCTTAGTGTCTAGCGGGCAAGAGACCCAGTACTTC
TRBD1,TRBV6-5,-,TRBJ2-2,CASSLIQGRYTGELFF,TGTGCCAGCAGTTTAATACAGGGGCGATACACCGGGGAGCTGTTTTTT
-,TRBV28,-,TRBJ1-1,CASSLRGTEAFF,TGTGCCAGCAGTTTGAGAGGCACTGAAGCTTTCTTT